This T cell receptor beta chain was recorded in a study of blood T cell repertoires in COVID-19. Background on the study: The study drew acute and convalescent COVID-19 samples from the United States, Italy and Spain. Sample material is recorded as cDNA or gDNA derived from T cells, B-cell-depleted T cells, or PBMCs.

The protocol was immunoSEQ multiplex PCR, while the TCRdb copy is restricted to in-frame clones and leaves out a portion. The sample records under 300,000 clones, around 92% being singletons. The V end was cut by 7 bases, the J end by 2 bases, with 11 bases between. This CDR3 has 13 amino acids. Looked up from germline, CDR1 is MDHEN and CDR2 is SYDVKM. Which cohort a participant joined came from the clinical history participants gave. Specimen: PBMCs or T cells enriched from blood (not recorded which). The sequence was obtained from a woman aged 60-75 years who had recovered from COVID-19. V and J are TRBV28 and TRBJ1-1; perhaps TRBD1 as D (5 bases). CDR3 loop: CASTGGGNTEAFF. As DNA, the CDR3 is TGTGCCAGCACCGGGGGGGGAAACACTGAAGCTTTCTTT.